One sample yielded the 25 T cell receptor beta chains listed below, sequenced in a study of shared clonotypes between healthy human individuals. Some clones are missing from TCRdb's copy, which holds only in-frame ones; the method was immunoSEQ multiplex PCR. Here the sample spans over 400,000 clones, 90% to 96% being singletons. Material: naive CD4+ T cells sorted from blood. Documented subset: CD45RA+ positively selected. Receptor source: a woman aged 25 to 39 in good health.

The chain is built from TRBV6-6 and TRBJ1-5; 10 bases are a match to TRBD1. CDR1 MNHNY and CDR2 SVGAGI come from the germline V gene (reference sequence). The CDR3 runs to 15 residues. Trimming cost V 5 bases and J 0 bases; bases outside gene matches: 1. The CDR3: CASSRDRGSNQPQHF. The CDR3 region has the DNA TGTGCCAGCAGTCGGGACAGGGGTAGCAATCAGCCCCAGCATTTT.

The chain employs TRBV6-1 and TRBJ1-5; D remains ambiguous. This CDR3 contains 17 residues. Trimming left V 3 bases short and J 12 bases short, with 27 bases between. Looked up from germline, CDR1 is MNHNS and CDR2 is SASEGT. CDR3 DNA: TGTGCCAGCAGTGAGCCGGGGTTAGGTTCCATTGCTGCCATCCAGCATTTT. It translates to CASSEPGLGSIAAIQHF.

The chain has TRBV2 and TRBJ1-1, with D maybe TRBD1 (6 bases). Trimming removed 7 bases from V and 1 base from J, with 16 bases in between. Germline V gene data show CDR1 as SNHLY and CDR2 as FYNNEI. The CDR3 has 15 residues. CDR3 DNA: TGTGCCAGCAAATCAAGGGACACAGCGAACACTGAAGCTTTCTTT. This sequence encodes CASKSRDTANTEAFF.

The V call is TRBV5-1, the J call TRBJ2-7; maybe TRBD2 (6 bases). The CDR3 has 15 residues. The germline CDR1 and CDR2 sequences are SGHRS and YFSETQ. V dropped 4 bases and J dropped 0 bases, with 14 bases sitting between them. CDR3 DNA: TGCGCCAGCAGCACGGTGGGGGGTAGCTCCTACGAGCAGTACTTC. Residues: CASSTVGGSSYEQYF.

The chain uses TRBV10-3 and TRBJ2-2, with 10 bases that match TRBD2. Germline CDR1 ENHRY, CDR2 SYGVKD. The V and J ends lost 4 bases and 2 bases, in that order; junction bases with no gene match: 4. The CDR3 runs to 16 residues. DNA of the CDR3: TGTGCCATCAGTGTATCTAGCGGGAGTAACACCGGGGAGCTGTTTTTT. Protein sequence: CAISVSSGSNTGELFF.

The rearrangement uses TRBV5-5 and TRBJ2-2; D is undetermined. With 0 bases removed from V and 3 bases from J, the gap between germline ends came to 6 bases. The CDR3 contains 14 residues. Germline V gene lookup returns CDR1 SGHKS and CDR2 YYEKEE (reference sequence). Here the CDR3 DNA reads TGTGCCAGCAGCTTGGACCCTTACACCGGGGAGCTGTTTTTT. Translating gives CASSLDPYTGELFF. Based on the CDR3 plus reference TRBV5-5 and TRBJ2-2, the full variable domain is DAGVTQSPTHLIKTRGQQVTLRCSPISGHKSVSWYQQVLGQGPQFIFQYYEKEERGRGNFPDRFSARQFPNYSSELNVNALLLGDSALYLCASSLDPYTGELFFGEGSRLTVL.

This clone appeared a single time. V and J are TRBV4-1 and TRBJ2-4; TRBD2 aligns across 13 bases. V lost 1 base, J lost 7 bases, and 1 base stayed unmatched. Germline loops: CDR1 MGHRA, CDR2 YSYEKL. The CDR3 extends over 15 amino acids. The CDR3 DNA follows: TGCGCCAGCAGCCAAGCGACTAGCGGGAGGAACATTCAGTACTTC. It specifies CASSQATSGRNIQYF.

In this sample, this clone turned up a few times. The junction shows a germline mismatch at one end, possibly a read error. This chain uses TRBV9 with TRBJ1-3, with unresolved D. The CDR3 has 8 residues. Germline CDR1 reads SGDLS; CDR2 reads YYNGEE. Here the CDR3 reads CASSGGSF. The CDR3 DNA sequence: TGTGCCAGCAGCGGCGGTTCGTTT.

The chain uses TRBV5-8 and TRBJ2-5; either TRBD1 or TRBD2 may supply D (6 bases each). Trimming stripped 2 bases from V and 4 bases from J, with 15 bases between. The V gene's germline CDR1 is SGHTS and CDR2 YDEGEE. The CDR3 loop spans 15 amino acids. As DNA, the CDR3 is TGTGCCAGCAGCTTTCAGCGGGCAGGGGCAGAGACCCAGTACTTC. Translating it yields CASSFQRAGAETQYF.

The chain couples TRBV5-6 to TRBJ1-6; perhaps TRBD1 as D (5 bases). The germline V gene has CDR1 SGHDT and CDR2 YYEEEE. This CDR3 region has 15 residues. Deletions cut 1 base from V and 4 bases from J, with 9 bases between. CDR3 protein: CASSLSQGYNSPLHF. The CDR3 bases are TGTGCCAGCAGCTTGTCGCAGGGTTATAATTCACCCCTCCACTTT.

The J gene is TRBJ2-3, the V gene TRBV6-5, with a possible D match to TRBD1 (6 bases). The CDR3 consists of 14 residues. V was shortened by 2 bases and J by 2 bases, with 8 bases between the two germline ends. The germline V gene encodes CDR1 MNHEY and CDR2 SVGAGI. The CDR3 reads CASSYQGITDTQYF. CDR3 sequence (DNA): TGTGCCAGCAGTTACCAGGGGATCACAGATACGCAGTATTTT.

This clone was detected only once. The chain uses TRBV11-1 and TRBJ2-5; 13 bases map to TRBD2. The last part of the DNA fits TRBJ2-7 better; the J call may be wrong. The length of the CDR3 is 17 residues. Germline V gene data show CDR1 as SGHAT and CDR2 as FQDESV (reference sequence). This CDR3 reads CASSKRRTSGSPYEQYF. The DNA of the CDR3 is TGTGCCAGCAGCAAGCGAAGGACTAGCGGGAGCCCCTACGAGCAGTACTTC.

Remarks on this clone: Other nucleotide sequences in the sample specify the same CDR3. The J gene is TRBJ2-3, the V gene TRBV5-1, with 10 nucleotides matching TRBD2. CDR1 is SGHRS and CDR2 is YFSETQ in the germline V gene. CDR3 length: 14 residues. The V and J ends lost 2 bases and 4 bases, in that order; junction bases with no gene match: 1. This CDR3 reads CASSLAGGADTQYF. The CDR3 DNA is TGCGCCAGCAGCTTAGCGGGAGGGGCAGATACGCAGTATTTT.

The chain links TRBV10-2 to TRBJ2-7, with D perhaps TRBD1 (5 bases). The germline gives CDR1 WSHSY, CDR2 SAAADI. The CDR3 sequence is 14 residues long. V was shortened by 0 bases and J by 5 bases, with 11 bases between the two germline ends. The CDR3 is CASSESTARDEQYF. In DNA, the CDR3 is TGCGCCAGCAGTGAGTCGACAGCCAGGGACGAGCAGTACTTC.

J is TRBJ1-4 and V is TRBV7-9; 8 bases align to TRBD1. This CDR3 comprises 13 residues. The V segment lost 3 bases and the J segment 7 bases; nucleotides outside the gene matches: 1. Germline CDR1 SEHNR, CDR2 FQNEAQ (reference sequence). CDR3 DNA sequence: TGTGCCAGCAGCTTTGACAGGGGTGAAAAACTGTTTTTT. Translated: CASSFDRGEKLFF.

This CDR3 is CASSEEGGNTIYF. DNA of the CDR3: TGTGCCAGCAGTGAGGAGGGCGGAAACACCATATATTTT. The chain employs TRBV2 and TRBJ1-3; D unresolved. V lost 3 bases and J lost 4, with 7 bases in between. The CDR3 covers 13 residues. CDR1 and CDR2 from the germline V gene are SNHLY and FYNNEI. The full variable domain, completed using reference TRBV2 and TRBJ1-3, is EPEVTQTPSHQVTQMGQEVILRCVPISNHLYFYWYRQILGQKVEFLVSFYNNEISEKSEIFDDQFSVERPDGSNFTLKIRSTKLEDSAMYFCASSEEGGNTIYFGEGSWLTVV.

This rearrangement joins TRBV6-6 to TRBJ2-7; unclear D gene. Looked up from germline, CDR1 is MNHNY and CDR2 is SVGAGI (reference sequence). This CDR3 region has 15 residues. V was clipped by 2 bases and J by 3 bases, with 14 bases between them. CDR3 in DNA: TGTGCCAGCAGTTACGTCGCCAAGTCACACTACGAGCAGTACTTC. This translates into CASSYVAKSHYEQYF.

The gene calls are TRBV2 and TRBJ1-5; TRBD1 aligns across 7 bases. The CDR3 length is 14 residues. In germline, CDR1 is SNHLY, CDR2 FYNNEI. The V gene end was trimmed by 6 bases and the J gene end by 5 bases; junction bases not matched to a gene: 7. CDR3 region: CASSLTGIDQPQHF. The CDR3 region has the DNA TGTGCCAGCAGCCTGACAGGGATCGATCAGCCCCAGCATTTT.

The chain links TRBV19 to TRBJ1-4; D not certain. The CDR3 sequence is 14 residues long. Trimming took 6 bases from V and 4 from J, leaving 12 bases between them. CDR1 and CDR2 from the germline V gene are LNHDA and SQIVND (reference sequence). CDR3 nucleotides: TGTGCCAGTAGGGTAGGACGGGGTAATGAAAAACTGTTTTTT. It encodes CASRVGRGNEKLFF.

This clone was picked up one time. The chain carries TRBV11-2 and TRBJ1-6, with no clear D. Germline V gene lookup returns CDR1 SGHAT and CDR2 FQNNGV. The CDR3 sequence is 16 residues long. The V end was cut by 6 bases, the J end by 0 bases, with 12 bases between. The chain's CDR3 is CASSDGDSSYNSPLHF. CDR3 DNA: TGTGCCAGCAGTGATGGGGATAGCTCCTATAATTCACCCCTCCACTTT.

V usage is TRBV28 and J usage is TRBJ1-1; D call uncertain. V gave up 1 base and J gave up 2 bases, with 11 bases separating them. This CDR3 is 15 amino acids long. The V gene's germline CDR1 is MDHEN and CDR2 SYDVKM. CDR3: CASSLSSTGNTEAFF. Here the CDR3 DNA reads TGTGCCAGCAGTTTATCCTCGACGGGAAACACTGAAGCTTTCTTT. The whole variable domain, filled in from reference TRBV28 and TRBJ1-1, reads DVKVTQSSRYLVKRTGEKVFLECVQDMDHENMFWYRQDPGLGLRLIYFSYDVKMKEKGDIPEGYSVSREKKERFSLILESASTNQTSMYLCASSLSSTGNTEAFFGQGTRLTVV.

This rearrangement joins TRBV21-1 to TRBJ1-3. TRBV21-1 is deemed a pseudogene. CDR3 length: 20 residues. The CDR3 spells CASSKLGPGPGDRVGNTIYF. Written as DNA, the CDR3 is TGTGCCAGCAGCAAATTGGGACCGGGACCCGGAGATCGCGTGGGAAACACCATATATTTT.

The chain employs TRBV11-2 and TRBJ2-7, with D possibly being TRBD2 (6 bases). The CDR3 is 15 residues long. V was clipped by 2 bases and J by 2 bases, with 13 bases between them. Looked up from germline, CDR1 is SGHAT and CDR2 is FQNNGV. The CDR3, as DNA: TGTGCCAGCAGCTTATTAACCGGAGGGACCTACGAGCAGTACTTC. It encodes CASSLLTGGTYEQYF.

The CDR3 nucleotides are TGTGCCAGTAGTATGCCAGCGGGAGGGCAGGATACGCAGTATTTT. It yields the protein CASSMPAGGQDTQYF. The J gene is TRBJ2-3, the V gene TRBV19; TRBD2 aligns across 10 bases. CDR1 is LNHDA, CDR2 SQIVND, per germline (reference sequence). There are 15 residues in the CDR3. V dropped 3 bases and J dropped 6; count of bases not matched to a gene: 6.

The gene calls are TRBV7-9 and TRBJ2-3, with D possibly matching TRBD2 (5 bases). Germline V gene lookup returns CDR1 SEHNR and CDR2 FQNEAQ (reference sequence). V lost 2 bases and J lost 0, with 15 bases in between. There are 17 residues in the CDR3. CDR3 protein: CASSLSLVATSTDTQYF. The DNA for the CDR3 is TGTGCCAGCAGCTTAAGTCTGGTAGCGACTAGCACAGATACGCAGTATTTT.